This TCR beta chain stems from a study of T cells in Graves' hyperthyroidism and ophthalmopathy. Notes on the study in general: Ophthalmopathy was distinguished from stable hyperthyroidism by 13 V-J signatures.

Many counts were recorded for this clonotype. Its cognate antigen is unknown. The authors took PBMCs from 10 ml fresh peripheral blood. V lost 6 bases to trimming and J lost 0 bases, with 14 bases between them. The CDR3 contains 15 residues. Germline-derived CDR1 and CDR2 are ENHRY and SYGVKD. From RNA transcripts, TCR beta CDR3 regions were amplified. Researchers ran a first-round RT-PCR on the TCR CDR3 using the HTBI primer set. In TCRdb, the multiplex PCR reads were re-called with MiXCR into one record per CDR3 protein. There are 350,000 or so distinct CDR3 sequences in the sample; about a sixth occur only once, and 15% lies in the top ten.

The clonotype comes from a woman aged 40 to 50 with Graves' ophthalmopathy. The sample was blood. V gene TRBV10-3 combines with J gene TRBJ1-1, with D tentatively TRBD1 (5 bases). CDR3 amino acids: CAIRENRIMNTEAFF. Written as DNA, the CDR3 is TGTGCCATCAGAGAAAACAGGATAATGAACACTGAAGCTTTCTTT.